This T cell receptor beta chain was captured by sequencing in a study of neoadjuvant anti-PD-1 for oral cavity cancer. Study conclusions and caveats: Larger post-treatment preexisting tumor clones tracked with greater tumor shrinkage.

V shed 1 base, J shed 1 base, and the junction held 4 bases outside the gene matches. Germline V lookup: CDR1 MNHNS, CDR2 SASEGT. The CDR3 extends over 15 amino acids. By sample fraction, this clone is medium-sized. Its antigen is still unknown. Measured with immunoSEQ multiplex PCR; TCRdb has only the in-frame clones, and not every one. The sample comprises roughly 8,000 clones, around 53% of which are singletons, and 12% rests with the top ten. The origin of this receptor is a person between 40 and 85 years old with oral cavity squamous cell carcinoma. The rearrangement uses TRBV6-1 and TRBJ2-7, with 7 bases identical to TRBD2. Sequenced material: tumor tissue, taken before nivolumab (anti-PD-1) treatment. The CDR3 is CASSEGQGLSYEQYF. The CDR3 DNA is TGTGCCAGCAGTGAAGGTCAGGGACTATCCTACGAGCAGTACTTC.